Described below is a single T cell receptor beta chain sequence and its context. In the PCR, 60 Vbeta and 13 Jbeta primers were used. As processed by the authors: In a later analysis, of some 80 million unique beta chains, about 11 million appeared in at least two donors. The assay was immunoSEQ multiplex PCR, and TCRdb's table has in-frame clones only and misses some. V, J and clone size are taken as reported in that table, and D and trimming were inferred from the DNA itself. The sample includes 95,000 to 150,000 clones, roughly 70% seen only once; the top ten take under 3%. These data come from a study of cytomegalovirus exposure and HLA in healthy donors. The TCR comes from a woman in her thirties or forties in good health and CMV-seropositive. The sample consisted of PBMCs.

The CDR3 spells CASSQDEFSGRGGKDEQYF. DNA for the CDR3: TGCGCCAGCAGCCAAGATGAGTTTAGCGGGAGGGGCGGGAAGGACGAGCAGTACTTC. This rearrangement joins TRBV4-1 to TRBJ2-7; 11 bases line up with TRBD2. With 0 bases clipped from V and 5 bases from J, the junction kept 15 bases outside the gene matches. Germline V gene sequence: CDR1 MGHRA, CDR2 YSYEKL. The CDR3 runs to 19 residues.